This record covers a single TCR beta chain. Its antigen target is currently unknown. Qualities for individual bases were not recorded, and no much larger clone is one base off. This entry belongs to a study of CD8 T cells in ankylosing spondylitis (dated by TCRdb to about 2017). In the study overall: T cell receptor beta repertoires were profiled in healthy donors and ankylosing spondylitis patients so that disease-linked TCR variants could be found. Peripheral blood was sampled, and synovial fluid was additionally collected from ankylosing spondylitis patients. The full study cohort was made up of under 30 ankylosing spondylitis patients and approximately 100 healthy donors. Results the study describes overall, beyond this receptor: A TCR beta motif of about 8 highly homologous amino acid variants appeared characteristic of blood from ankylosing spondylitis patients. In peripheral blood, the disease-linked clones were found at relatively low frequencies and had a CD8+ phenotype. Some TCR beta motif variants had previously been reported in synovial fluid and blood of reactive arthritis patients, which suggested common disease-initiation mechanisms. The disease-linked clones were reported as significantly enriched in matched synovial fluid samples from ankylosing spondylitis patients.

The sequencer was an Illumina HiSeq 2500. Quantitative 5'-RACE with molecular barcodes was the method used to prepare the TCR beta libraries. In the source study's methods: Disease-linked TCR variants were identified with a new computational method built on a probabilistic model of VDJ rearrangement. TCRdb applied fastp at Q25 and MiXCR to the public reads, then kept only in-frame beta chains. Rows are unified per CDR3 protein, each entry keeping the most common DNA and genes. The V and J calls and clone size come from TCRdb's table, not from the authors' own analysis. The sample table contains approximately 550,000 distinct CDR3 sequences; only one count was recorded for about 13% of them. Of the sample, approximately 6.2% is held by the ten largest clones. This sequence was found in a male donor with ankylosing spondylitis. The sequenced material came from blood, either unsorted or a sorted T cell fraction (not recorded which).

In nucleotide form, the sequence is TGTGCCAGCTCACCACGGCAACTAGCGGGAGGAGAGGAGCAGTACTTC. Protein translation: CASSPRQLAGGEEQYF. The rearranged segments are TRBV18 and TRBJ2-7; 12 junctional bases match TRBD2. The V end gives up 1 base and the J end 7 bases, leaving 8 bases in the junction not matched to a gene. The germline V gene specifies KGHSH as CDR1 and LQKENI as CDR2. The cysteine opens and the phenylalanine closes a CDR3 of 16 amino acids. Solely the CDR3 DNA is kept, with 48 bases framed from the first base.